The entry that follows covers one T cell receptor beta chain sequence. In this sample, this clone turned up a few times. The specificity of this receptor is unknown. There are no base qualities to consult, and no much larger clone falls within one base. Library prep was done by the immunoSEQ multiplex PCR assay. The multiplex PCR relied on a mix of 60 forward primers for TCR Vbeta segments and 13 reverse primers for TCR Jbeta segments. The CDR3 region of rearranged TCR beta genes was amplified from genomic DNA by a multiplex PCR assay. The Illumina HiSeq System was used to sequence the amplified TCR beta libraries as 87-base-pair reads. As for how the authors treated the data: A later analysis counted about 76 million unique TCR beta chains across the 670 or so repertoires, and around 9.9 million of these chains were shared by at least two donors. A nearest-neighbor algorithm error-corrected the raw reads and collapsed the reads into unique sequences, merging closely related sequences to remove PCR and sequencing errors. CDR3 sequences were aligned to IMGT reference sequences to assign V, D and J gene segments. For a sequence to be retained, at least a six-nucleotide match to both a V gene segment and a J gene segment was required. A rearrangement counted as productive if the CDR3 had no stop codons and remained in frame with V and J, and every other rearrangement counted as non-productive. CDR3 was defined according to IMGT convention as the region running from the second conserved V-encoded cysteine to the conserved J-encoded phenylalanine. The earlier analysis of a few hundred of the donors excluded sequences that lacked an unambiguous match to a single V gene segment. An earlier analysis of almost 600 of the donors classified V segments as functional when productive rearrangements were above 56.7% and as segregating when the standard deviation between donors was above 5%. A statistical classification framework was built for diagnosing cytomegalovirus status from the catalog of TCR beta chain sequences. A later analysis assigned V and J genes by comparing TCR nucleotide sequences with IMGT/GENE-DB human TR gene sequences. Using the TCRdist pipeline, a later analysis assigned CDR3 sequences along with most-parsimonious VDJ recombination scenarios. In a later analysis, each TCR beta chain was defined by its CDR3 amino acid sequence together with its V-gene family, and reads without a unique V-gene family were excluded. To address suspected cross-contamination and a sequencing artifact, a later analysis removed 592 highly shared, low-generation-probability nucleotide sequences. A later analysis calculated a clonal expansion index for each public chain from normalized within-repertoire ranks of inferred template counts. A later analysis computed generation probabilities with a VDJ recombination model fitted to out-of-frame rearrangements, and checked the results against IGoR. A later analysis scored TCR-TCR, TCR-HLA and TCR-CMV co-occurrence with hypergeometric tests, applying a repertoire-size bias correction to TCR pairs. In a later analysis, false discovery rates were estimated by permuting HLA or CMV assignments 20 times. In a later analysis, co-occurring TCRs were grouped with DBSCAN, and TCRdist sequence similarity was added when clustering was performed within HLA-allele-positive subsets. Co-occurrence clustering excluded repertoires with fewer than 30,000 or more than 120,000 public chains, plus five with anomalous nucleotide sharing. The clones in this table, taken by TCRdb from immuneACCESS, are in-frame only. Not every clone is retained; where verified, under half of the shortfall comes from an unresolved V gene, and the cause of the rest is unknown. The V and J calls and clone size were taken over from that table, and D and trimming were inferred from the DNA. The table for this sample lists 110,000 to 150,000 clones; roughly 80% of them were counted only once. Approximately 1.1% of the sample lies in the top ten.

This entry is derived from a study of cytomegalovirus exposure and HLA in healthy donors (TCRdb year 2017). About the full investigation: According to an earlier analysis of around 600 of the donors, roughly 180 million T cells yielded 90 million to 130 million unique TCR beta sequences and approximately 300 Gb of sequence data. The study was designed to test whether signatures of past pathogen exposure could be identified by cataloging public T cell receptors. In the later analysis, no new phenotypic data were used to find candidate immune exposures; instead, reliance was placed on TCR beta sequences and their occurrence across donors. A later analysis re-analyzed previously published TCR beta repertoires from roughly 690 donors and added high-resolution HLA genotyping to study TCR occurrence patterns. Using immunosequencing, the study profiled T cell repertoires from approximately 700 subjects and related those repertoires to cytomegalovirus serostatus. The number of donors typed differed by locus, with about 629-640 for A, B, C, DRB1 and DQB1, 522 for DQA1, nearly 610 for DPA1, and under 490 for DPB1. To predict cytomegalovirus infection status, the study brought together high-throughput TCR immunosequencing, statistical association of individual TCRs with disease status, and machine learning. An early release that covered some 640 HLA-typed donors contained approximately 300 gigabases of sequencing data and 85 million to 100 million unique TCR sequences. Every discovery cohort repertoire had been produced on one sequencing platform. A later genetic analysis took genome-wide SNP genotypes for about three fifths of the 666 donors and used that subset as a discovery cohort. Both class I and class II loci were covered by HLA typing, at four-digit resolution. Donor age, sex, ethnicity and CMV serostatus were collected together with the repertoire data. Among roughly 400 genotyped donors of the cohort, an average of approximately 200,000 unique TCR beta nucleotide sequences was sequenced per donor, of which approximately 18% were non-productive. Roughly 5 DR-DQ haplotypes were handled as single units for association and clustering because linkage in the cohort was strong. Of the 300 to 450 genotyped donors, 70% to 90% were placed in the genetic ancestry cluster associated with self-reported Caucasian donors. To decide whether each TCR beta V gene segment behaved as functional or pseudogenic, an earlier analysis of approximately 620 of the donors relied on high-throughput TCR beta sequencing. In addition to the first cohort of 666 subjects, a separate validation cohort of approximately 130 different subjects was used.

The cohort was made up of roughly 670 healthy bone marrow donors. Cohort members were all nominally healthy when sampled, although unrecorded immune exposures were likely present. The donor was CMV seronegative and belonged to the group of 350 to 400 seronegative cohort members. A peripheral blood sample was collected from each donor, and TCR beta sequencing was performed on peripheral blood mononuclear cells. The Qiagen DNeasy Blood Extraction Kit was used to extract genomic DNA from the blood cell samples. Trimming accounts for 8 bases at V and 5 bases at J, while the number of junction bases matched to no gene is 6. The CDR3 numbers 13 residues from cysteine through phenylalanine. The CDR3 DNA has 39 bases and is translated from base 1. The germline V gene (reference sequence) sets CDR1 to SEHNR and CDR2 to FQNEAQ. What the authors observed across the whole study: In vitro tests confirmed that three of the cytomegalovirus-associated TCR beta chains recognize cytomegalovirus antigens. Sequencing depth was assumed to be roughly uniform across donors in the presence/absence analyses, though that assumption may not hold. In a later genetic analysis, a missense DCLRE1C variant was associated with V-gene and J-gene trimming of TCR beta chains, and the association was replicated in an independent cohort. A group of highly shared sequence variants was considered likely to be a technical artifact of the sequencing pipeline. In a later analysis, HLA-associated TCR beta chains were found to be more clonally expanded and to have lower generation probabilities than equally common non-associated chains. According to a later analysis, parvovirus B19, influenza, CMV and Epstein-Barr virus appeared linked to several top co-occurrence clusters. In a later analysis, 16,951 TCR beta sequences were associated with specific HLA alleles at a false discovery rate of 0.05. Strong co-occurrence of HLA alleles, especially DR and DQ, made assigning TCR associations to individual alleles difficult. This cohort had only TCR beta chains sequenced, and the lack of alpha or paired-chain data limited which features could be detected. The classifier was reported to diagnose cytomegalovirus status with high specificity and sensitivity in both the original and validation cohorts. The only immune exposure information available for the cohort was CMV serostatus. In a later genetic analysis, fewer N-insertions in productive TCRs were reported among donors in an Asian-associated ancestry cluster than the roughly 670-donor mean. In a later analysis, the rate of TCR association differed among HLA loci, with DRB1 alleles having the most associated TCRs and HLA-C alleles having the fewest. A total of 164 TCR beta chains were listed by the study as associated with cytomegalovirus. Because counts were too low, seventeen rarely observed V segments, including chromosome 9 orphons, were excluded from the earlier analysis of fewer than 650 of the donors. While some public TCRs were present in many individuals, most TCR sequences turned up only very rarely across donors. In a later analysis, most CMV-associated TCR beta chains were found to appear HLA-restricted, with HLA associations seemingly driven largely by CMV exposure. Broadly in line with IMGT annotations, most TCR beta V segments showed up in productive rearrangements about 90% or about 30% of the time in an earlier analysis of several hundred of the donors. According to the authors, the approach could potentially be generalized to other disease states and immunological phenotypes. Some IMGT-functional V segments, including TRBV6-2 and TRBV6-3, could not be told apart with the 87-base-pair reads, so those segments were excluded. A further reported finding was that TCR beta sequences accurately predicted the HLA-A and HLA-B alleles for most subjects in the first cohort. Linkage disequilibrium might explain the correlated functional status among segregating V segments, but an unknown experimental factor could not be excluded. Because some donors lacked HLA typing at each locus, the association tests relied only on the typed subset.

This TCR derives from a female donor in good health and CMV-seronegative. Sequences were obtained from PBMCs. The rearrangement joined TRBV7-9 to TRBJ1-5, with 7 bases aligning to TRBD1. CDR3 reads: CASSPQGDQPQHF. At the DNA level, the sequence is TGTGCCAGCTCCCCTCAGGGGGATCAGCCCCAGCATTTT.